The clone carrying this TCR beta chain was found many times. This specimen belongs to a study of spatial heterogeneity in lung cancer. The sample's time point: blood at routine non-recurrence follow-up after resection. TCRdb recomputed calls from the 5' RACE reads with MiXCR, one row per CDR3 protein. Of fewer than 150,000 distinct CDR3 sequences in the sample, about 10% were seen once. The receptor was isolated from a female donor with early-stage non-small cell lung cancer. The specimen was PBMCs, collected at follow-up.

The CDR3, as DNA: TGTGCCAGCAGCCAAACAGGGGATGAAGCTTTCTTT. Its translation: CASSQTGDEAFF. The chain is built from TRBV12-3 or TRBV12-4 and TRBJ1-1; TRBD1 agrees at 7 bases. This CDR3 is built from 12 residues. The J segment lost 7 bases and the V segment lost 6 bases, leaving 5 bases of the junction unmatched.